The clone carrying this T cell receptor beta chain was detected ten times or more. This sample stems from a study of T cells in Graves' hyperthyroidism and ophthalmopathy. Germline loops: CDR1 LNHNV, CDR2 YYDKDF (reference sequence). V lost 3 bases to trimming and J lost 6 bases; unmatched junction nucleotides: 10. This CDR3 is 15 amino acids long. From RNA transcripts, TCR beta CDR3 regions were amplified. When the TCR CDR3 underwent first-round RT-PCR, the HTBI primer set was used. TCRdb reanalysed the multiplex PCR reads using MiXCR and keeps one entry per CDR3 protein. The repertoire holds 300,000 to 350,000 distinct CDR3 sequences, with roughly 17% as singletons.

The sequencing input was blood. This clonotype originated in a man in his thirties or forties with Graves' hyperthyroidism. This chain links TRBV15 with TRBJ2-7; 8 bases match TRBD1. The CDR3 nucleotides are TGTGCCACCAGCAGCAGCGGACAGGGAACTGCCGAGCAGTACTTC. It codes for CATSSSGQGTAEQYF.